This T cell receptor beta chain stems from a study of T cell changes during pregnancy in multiple sclerosis. This clone appeared once. The sample has other DNA sequences that encode this CDR3 too. With 4 bases removed from V and 2 bases from J, the gap between germline ends came to 5 bases. This CDR3 contains 12 residues. Looked up from germline, CDR1 is SQVTM and CDR2 is ANQGSEA. The table came from immunoSEQ multiplex PCR; TCRdb's copy has only in-frame clones and leaves some out. The table has some 100,000 clones, about 90% seen once. This clonotype originated in a female donor with multiple sclerosis, enrolled in a pregnancy study. This specimen was peripheral blood, taken after pregnancy. The chain is built from TRBV29-1 and TRBJ1-4; no clear D. CDR3: CSVAATNEKLFF. For the CDR3, the DNA is TGCAGCGTTGCTGCGACTAATGAAAAACTGTTTTTT.